The 16 T cell receptor beta chains in this list originate from one sample, sequenced in a study of CD8 T cells in ankylosing spondylitis. Study results and caveats: Within ankylosing spondylitis blood, a TCR beta motif made up of roughly eight highly homologous variants appeared to be characteristic.

No antigen is known for these receptors. TCRdb recomputed calls from the 5' RACE reads with MiXCR, one row per CDR3 protein. This sample carries 250,000 to 350,000 distinct CDR3 sequences, roughly 8% of them seen once, and the ten largest clones take roughly 15%. The sequencing input was blood, either unsorted or a sorted T cell fraction (not recorded which). The receptors were sampled from a male donor with ankylosing spondylitis.

The chain is built from TRBV5-1 and TRBJ1-4; 7 nucleotides line up with TRBD1. The germline gives CDR1 SGHRS, CDR2 YFSETQ. This CDR3 contains 13 residues. The junction had 4 bases not matched to a gene; V was cut back by 3 bases and J by 8 bases. As DNA, the CDR3 is TGCGCCAGCAGCTCCCAGGGGGACGAAAAACTGTTTTTT. It encodes CASSSQGDEKLFF.

The V and J genes are TRBV6-6 and TRBJ1-4; no clear D gene. Trimming removed 2 bases at V and 6 bases at J, with 7 bases between. The germline CDR1 and CDR2 sequences are MNHNY and SVGAGI (reference sequence). The CDR3 length is 13 residues. Written as DNA, the CDR3 is TGTGCCAGCAGTTACCAAGAGGATGAAAAACTGTTTTTT. Translating gives CASSYQEDEKLFF.

The chain employs TRBV2 and TRBJ2-2; the D gene is possibly TRBD2 (6 bases). The CDR3 runs 14 residues. Trimming cost V 3 bases and J 1 base, with 6 bases left between them. Germline V gene lookup returns CDR1 SNHLY and CDR2 FYNNEI. CDR3 region: CASSEEGNTGELFF. The CDR3 region has the DNA TGTGCCAGCAGTGAGGAGGGGAACACCGGGGAGCTGTTTTTT.

The chain carries TRBV7-9 and TRBJ2-7; TRBD1 matches 7 bases. CDR3 length equals 16 residues. CDR1 SEHNR and CDR2 FQNEAQ come from the germline V gene (reference sequence). V trimming: 6 bases; J trimming: 3 bases; junction bases outside the gene matches: 14. Here the CDR3 DNA reads TGTGCCAGCAGTCACGCCCCCGGGACAGTTTTCTACGAGCAGTACTTC. This codes for CASSHAPGTVFYEQYF.

The chain has TRBV7-3 and TRBJ2-3, with D perhaps being TRBD1 or TRBD2 (6 bases each). This CDR3 has 14 residues. Germline-derived CDR1 and CDR2 are SGHTA and FQGTGA. V was clipped by 3 bases and J by 4 bases, with 11 bases between them. CDR3 sequence: CASSFYGGADTQYF. The CDR3 coding sequence is TGTGCCAGCAGCTTTTACGGGGGCGCAGATACGCAGTATTTT. Complete variable domain (other parts from reference TRBV7-3 and TRBJ2-3): GAGVSQTPSNKVTEKGKYVELRCDPISGHTALYWYRQSLGQGPEFLIYFQGTGAADDSGLPNDRFFAVRPEGSVSTLKIQRTERGDSAVYLCASSFYGGADTQYFGPGTRLTVL.

This clonotype was observed a handful of times. The chain uses TRBV5-1 and TRBJ2-7; D might be TRBD2 (6 bases). The CDR3 has 14 residues. CDR1 is SGHRS, CDR2 YFSETQ, per germline. Trimming shortened V by 2 bases and J by 5 bases, and 14 bases separated the two germline ends. CDR3 DNA sequence: TGCGCCAGCAGCTTAACGGGAGAGGGGCACGAGCAGTACTTC. This gives the protein CASSLTGEGHEQYF.

This clonotype was observed at least ten times. The chain has TRBV29-1 and TRBJ2-6, with D tentatively TRBD1 (5 bases). Trimming shortened V by 4 bases and J by 0 bases, and 7 bases separated the two germline ends. Germline V CDR1 and CDR2: SQVTM, ANQGSEA. The CDR3 is 14 residues long. This CDR3 reads CSVGGLSGANVLTF. The DNA of the CDR3 is TGCAGCGTTGGGGGCCTCTCTGGGGCCAACGTCCTGACTTTC.

This clonotype was counted a few times. The chain employs TRBV6-1 and TRBJ1-2; D gene ambiguous. Trimming left V 5 bases short and J 8 bases short, with 15 bases between. From germline, CDR1 is MNHNS and CDR2 SASEGT. The CDR3 covers 13 residues. CDR3 amino acids: CASSPGKNGGYTF. The CDR3, as DNA: TGTGCCAGCAGTCCGGGAAAAAACGGGGGCTACACCTTC.

This clonotype turned up a few times. This rearrangement joins TRBV20-1 to TRBJ2-5; D not certain. The V end was cut by 5 bases, the J end by 5 bases, with 6 bases between. The CDR3 covers 10 residues. Germline-derived CDR1 and CDR2 are DFQATT and SNEGSKA (reference sequence). The CDR3 DNA follows: TGCAGTGCTGGGCGGGAGACCCAGTACTTC. Protein sequence: CSAGRETQYF.

This clonotype was seen more than once but under ten times. V is TRBV12-3 or TRBV12-4 and J is TRBJ1-3; D uncertain. The CDR3 contains 16 residues. Trimming took off 3 bases at V and 0 bases at J, with 12 bases between the two ends. In nucleotides, the CDR3 is TGTGCCAGCAGTTTTGGACCGGCTAGCTCTGGAAACACCATATATTTT. Amino acids: CASSFGPASSGNTIYF.

This clonotype was seen ten or more times. The chain has TRBV24-1 and TRBJ2-1, with D perhaps matching TRBD1 (6 bases). Trimming took 3 bases from V and 5 from J, leaving 13 bases between them. This CDR3 is 15 amino acids long. Germline V lookup: CDR1 KGHDR, CDR2 SFDVKD. The CDR3 DNA follows: TGTGCCACCAGTGATACTGGGGGCAGGCACAATGAGCAGTTCTTC. Translated: CATSDTGGRHNEQFF.

Remarks on this clonotype: A read error may explain this, as a much larger clone is one base away. This sequence joins TRBV5-1 and TRBJ2-2; possibly TRBD2 for D (5 bases). The CDR3 runs 13 residues. Germline V gene data show CDR1 as SGHRS and CDR2 as YFSETQ. The CDR3 bases are TGCGCCAGCAGCTTGCCGGTCACCGGGGAGCTGTCTTTT. It translates to CASSLPVTGELSF.

V gene TRBV7-9 combines with J gene TRBJ2-1; TRBD2 matches 9 bases. The CDR3 has 14 amino acids. Germline V lookup: CDR1 SEHNR, CDR2 FQNEAQ (reference sequence). The V and J ends lost 3 bases and 10 bases, in that order; junction bases with no gene match: 7. The CDR3 nucleotides are TGTGCCAGCAGCTTGGGACTAGCCACAGAAGAGCAGTTCTTC. Protein sequence: CASSLGLATEEQFF. Full variable domain (outside the CDR3, taken from reference TRBV7-9 and TRBJ2-1): DTGVSQNPRHKITKRGQNVTFRCDPISEHNRLYWYRQTLGQGPEFLTYFQNEAQLEKSRLLSDRFSAERPKGSFSTLEIQRTEQGDSAMYLCASSLGLATEEQFFGPGTRLTVL.

V usage is TRBV7-8 and J usage is TRBJ2-5; 8 positions agree with TRBD1. This CDR3 contains 16 residues. Germline loops: CDR1 SGHVS, CDR2 FQNEAQ. Trimming at V came to 5 bases and at J to 2 bases, leaving 10 bases not matched to a gene. CDR3 nucleotides: TGTGCCAGCAGCGACGGACGACAGGGGCTTCAAGAGACCCAGTACTTC. Its protein is CASSDGRQGLQETQYF.

The chain links TRBV28 to TRBJ2-5; D gene unclear. Germline V CDR1 and CDR2: MDHEN, SYDVKM. The V end was cut by 7 bases, the J end by 5 bases, with 14 bases between. This CDR3 is 13 amino acids long. CDR3 DNA sequence: TGTGCCAGCAAATACGGCGGAGCGGAGACCCAGTACTTC. Translating it yields CASKYGGAETQYF.

This clonotype turned up a few times. J is TRBJ2-7 and V is TRBV20-1; D perhaps matches TRBD2 (5 bases). CDR1 and CDR2 from the germline V gene are DFQATT and SNEGSKA (reference sequence). V lost 4 bases and J 5 bases, leaving 24 bases between the germline ends. The CDR3 is 16 amino acids. The CDR3 loop is CSATPSGPPGFHEQYF. CDR3 DNA: TGCAGTGCTACCCCGAGCGGACCCCCTGGTTTCCACGAGCAGTACTTC.